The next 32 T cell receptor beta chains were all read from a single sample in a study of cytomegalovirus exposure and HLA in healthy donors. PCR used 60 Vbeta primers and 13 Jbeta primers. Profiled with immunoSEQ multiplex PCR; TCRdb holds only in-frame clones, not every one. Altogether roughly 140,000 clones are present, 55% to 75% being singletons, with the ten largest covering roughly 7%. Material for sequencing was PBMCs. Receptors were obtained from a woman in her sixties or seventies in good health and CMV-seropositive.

The CDR3 is CASSQPHRAEKLFF. The CDR3 coding sequence is TGTGCCAGCAGCCAGCCCCACAGGGCTGAAAAACTGTTTTTT. The chain recombines TRBV28 with TRBJ1-4; D is possibly TRBD1 (6 bases). Germline assignment: CDR1 MDHEN and CDR2 SYDVKM. This CDR3 is built from 14 residues. Trimming shortened V by 6 bases and J by 7 bases, and 15 bases separated the two germline ends.

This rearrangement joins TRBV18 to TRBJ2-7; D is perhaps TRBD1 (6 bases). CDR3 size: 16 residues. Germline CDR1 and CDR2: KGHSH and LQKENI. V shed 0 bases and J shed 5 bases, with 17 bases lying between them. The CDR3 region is CASSPPGASRSHEQYF. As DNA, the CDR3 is TGTGCCAGCTCACCACCGGGGGCATCTAGATCCCACGAGCAGTACTTC.

Written as DNA, the CDR3 is TGTGCCAGCAGCCAAGTGTTACCGGGACAGGGGACGAATGAGCAGTTCTTC. It translates to CASSQVLPGQGTNEQFF. The rearrangement links TRBV4-2 to TRBJ2-1; 10 bases line up with TRBD1. Unmatched junction bases numbered 10, after V lost 1 base and J lost 7 bases. This CDR3 contains 17 residues. CDR1 and CDR2 from the germline V gene are LGHNA and YNFKEQ.

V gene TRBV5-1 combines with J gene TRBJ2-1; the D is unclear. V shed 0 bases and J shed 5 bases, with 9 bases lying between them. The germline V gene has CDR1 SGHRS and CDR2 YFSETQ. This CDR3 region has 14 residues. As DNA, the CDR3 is TGCGCCAGCAGCTTGGGGGCAGCACACAATGAGCAGTTCTTC. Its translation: CASSLGAAHNEQFF.

CDR3 DNA: TGTGCCAGCAGCCCAACTCCCGGGACAGCAAATGAAAAACTGTTTTTT. As protein: CASSPTPGTANEKLFF. The gene calls are TRBV9 and TRBJ1-4; 7 positions agree with TRBD1. The CDR3 is 16 amino acids. J gave up 5 bases and V 4 bases, and 11 bases lay outside the gene matches. Germline V gives CDR1 SGDLS, CDR2 YYNGEE.

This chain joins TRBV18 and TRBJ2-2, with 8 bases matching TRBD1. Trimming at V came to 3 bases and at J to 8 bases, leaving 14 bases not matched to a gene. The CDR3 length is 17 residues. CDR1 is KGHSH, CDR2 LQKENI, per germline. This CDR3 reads CASSPVTRTGSAGELFF. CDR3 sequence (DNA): TGTGCCAGCTCACCTGTTACTCGGACAGGGTCTGCAGGGGAGCTGTTTTTT.

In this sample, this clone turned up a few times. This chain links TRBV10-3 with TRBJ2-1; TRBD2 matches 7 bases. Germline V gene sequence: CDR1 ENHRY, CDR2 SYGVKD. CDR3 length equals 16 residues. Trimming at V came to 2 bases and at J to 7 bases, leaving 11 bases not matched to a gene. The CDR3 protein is CAISETASPGGNEQFF. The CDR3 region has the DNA TGTGCCATCAGTGAGACGGCTAGCCCGGGAGGTAATGAGCAGTTCTTC.

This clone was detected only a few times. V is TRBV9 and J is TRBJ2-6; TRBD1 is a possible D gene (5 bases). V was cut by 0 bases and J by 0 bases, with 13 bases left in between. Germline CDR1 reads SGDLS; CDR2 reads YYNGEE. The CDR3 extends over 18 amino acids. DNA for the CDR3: TGTGCCAGCAGCGTAGAGGGGCACCTCCTCTCTGGGGCCAACGTCCTGACTTTC. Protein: CASSVEGHLLSGANVLTF.

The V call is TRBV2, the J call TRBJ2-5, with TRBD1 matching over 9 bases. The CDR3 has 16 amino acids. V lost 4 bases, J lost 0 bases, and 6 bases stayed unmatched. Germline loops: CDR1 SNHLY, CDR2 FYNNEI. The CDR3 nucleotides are TGTGCCAGCAGTGCGGACAGGGGTTCGTACCAAGAGACCCAGTACTTC. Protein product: CASSADRGSYQETQYF.

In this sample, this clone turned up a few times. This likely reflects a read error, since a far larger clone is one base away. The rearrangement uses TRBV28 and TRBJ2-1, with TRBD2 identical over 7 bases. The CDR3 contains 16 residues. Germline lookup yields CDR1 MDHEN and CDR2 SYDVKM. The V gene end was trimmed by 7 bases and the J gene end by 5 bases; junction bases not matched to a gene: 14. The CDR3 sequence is CASTTPGGGGDNEQFF. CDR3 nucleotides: TGTGCCAGCACGACCCCTGGCGGGGGAGGGGACAATGAGCAGTTCTTC.

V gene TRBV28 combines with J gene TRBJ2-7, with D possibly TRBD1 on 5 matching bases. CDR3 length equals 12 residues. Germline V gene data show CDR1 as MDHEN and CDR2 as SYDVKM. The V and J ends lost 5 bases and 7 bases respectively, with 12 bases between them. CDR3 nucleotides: TGTGCCAGCAGTCAACTCTCAGGGGAGCAGTACTTC. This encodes CASSQLSGEQYF.

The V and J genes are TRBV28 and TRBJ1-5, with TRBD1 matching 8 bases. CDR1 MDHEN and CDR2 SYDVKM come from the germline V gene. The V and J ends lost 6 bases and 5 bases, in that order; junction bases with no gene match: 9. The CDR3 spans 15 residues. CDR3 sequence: CASSSGQGVHQPQHF. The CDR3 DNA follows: TGTGCCAGCAGCTCAGGACAGGGCGTTCATCAGCCCCAGCATTTT.

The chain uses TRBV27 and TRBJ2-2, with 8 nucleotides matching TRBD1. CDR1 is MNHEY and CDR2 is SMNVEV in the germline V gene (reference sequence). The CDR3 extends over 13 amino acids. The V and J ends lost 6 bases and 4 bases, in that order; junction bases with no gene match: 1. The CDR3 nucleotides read TGTGCCAGCAGGACAGGGGCCACCGGGGAGCTGTTTTTT. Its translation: CASRTGATGELFF.

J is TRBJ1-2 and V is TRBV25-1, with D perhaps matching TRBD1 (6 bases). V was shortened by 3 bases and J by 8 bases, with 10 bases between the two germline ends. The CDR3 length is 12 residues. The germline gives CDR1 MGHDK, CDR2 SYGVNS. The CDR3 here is CASSEGGLGYTF. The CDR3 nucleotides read TGTGCCAGCAGTGAGGGGGGGCTAGGCTACACCTTC.

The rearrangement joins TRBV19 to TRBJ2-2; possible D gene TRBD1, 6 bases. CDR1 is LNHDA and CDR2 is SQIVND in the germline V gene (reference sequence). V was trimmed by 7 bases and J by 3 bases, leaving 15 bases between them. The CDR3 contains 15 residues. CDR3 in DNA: TGTGCCAGTATCGCTATCCAGGGGCACACCGGGGAGCTGTTTTTT. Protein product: CASIAIQGHTGELFF.

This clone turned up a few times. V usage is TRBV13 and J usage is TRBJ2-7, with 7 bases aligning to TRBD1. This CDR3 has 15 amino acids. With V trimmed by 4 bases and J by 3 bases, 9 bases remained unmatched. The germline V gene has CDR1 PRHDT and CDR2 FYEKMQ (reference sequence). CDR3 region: CASSSTLGQNYEQYF. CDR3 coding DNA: TGTGCCAGCAGCTCAACCCTGGGACAGAACTACGAGCAGTACTTC.

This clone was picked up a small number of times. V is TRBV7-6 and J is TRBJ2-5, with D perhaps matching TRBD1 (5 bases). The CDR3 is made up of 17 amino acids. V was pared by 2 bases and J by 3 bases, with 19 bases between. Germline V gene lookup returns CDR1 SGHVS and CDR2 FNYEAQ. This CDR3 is CASSLMVRAWGEETQYF. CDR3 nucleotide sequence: TGTGCCAGCAGCTTAATGGTCAGGGCTTGGGGCGAAGAGACCCAGTACTTC.

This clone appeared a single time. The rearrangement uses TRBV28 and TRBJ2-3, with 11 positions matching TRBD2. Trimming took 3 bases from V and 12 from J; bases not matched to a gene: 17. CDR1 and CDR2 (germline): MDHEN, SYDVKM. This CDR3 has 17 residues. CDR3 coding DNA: TGTGCCAGCAGTTTTGTTCCGACTAGCGGGACCCGGGGTTCTCAGTATTTT. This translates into CASSFVPTSGTRGSQYF.

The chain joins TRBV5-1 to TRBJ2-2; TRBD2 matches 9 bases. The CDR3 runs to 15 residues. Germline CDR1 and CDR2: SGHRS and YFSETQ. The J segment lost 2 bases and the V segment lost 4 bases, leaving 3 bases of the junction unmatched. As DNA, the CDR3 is TGCGCCAGCAGCCGACTAGCGGATAACACCGGGGAGCTGTTTTTT. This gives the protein CASSRLADNTGELFF.

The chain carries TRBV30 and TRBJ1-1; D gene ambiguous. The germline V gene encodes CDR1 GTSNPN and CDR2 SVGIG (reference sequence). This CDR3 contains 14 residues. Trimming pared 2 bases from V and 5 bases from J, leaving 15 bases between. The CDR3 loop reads CAWSRSTRGTEAFF. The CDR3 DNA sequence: TGTGCCTGGAGTCGGTCCACGCGAGGGACTGAAGCTTTCTTT.

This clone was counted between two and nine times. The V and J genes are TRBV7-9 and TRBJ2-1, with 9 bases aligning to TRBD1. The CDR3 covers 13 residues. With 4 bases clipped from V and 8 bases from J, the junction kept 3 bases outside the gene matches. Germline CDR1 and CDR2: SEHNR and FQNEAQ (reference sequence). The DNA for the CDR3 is TGTGCCAGCAGCTCCAGGACAGGGGATGAGCAGTTCTTC. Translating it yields CASSSRTGDEQFF. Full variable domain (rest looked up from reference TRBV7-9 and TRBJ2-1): DTGVSQNPRHKITKRGQNVTFRCDPISEHNRLYWYRQTLGQGPEFLTYFQNEAQLEKSRLLSDRFSAERPKGSFSTLEIQRTEQGDSAMYLCASSSRTGDEQFFGPGTRLTVL.

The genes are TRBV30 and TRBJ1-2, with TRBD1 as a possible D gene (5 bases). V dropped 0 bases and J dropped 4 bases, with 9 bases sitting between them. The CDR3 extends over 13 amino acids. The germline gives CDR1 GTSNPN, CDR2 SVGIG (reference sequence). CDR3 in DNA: TGTGCCTGGAGTGTACAGGCGGTCTATGGCTACACCTTC. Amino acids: CAWSVQAVYGYTF.

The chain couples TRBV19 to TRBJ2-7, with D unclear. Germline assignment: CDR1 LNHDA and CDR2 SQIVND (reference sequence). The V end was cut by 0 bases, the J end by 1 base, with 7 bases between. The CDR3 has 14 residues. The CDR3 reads CASSIDGRSYEQYF. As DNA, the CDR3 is TGTGCCAGTAGTATAGATGGCCGTTCCTACGAGCAGTACTTC.

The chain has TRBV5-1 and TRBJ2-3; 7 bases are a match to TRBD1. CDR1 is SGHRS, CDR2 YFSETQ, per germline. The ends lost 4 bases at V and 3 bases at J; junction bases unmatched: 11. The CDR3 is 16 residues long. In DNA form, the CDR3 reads TGCGCCAGCAGCAGGACAGGCCCCAAGGGGACAGATACGCAGTATTTT. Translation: CASSRTGPKGTDTQYF.

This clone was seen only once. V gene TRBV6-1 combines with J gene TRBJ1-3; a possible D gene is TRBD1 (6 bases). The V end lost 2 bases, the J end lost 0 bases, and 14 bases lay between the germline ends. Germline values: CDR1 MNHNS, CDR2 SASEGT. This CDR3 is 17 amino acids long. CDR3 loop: CASSESWDIGSGNTIYF. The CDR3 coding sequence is TGTGCCAGCAGTGAAAGCTGGGACATCGGCTCTGGAAACACCATATATTTT.

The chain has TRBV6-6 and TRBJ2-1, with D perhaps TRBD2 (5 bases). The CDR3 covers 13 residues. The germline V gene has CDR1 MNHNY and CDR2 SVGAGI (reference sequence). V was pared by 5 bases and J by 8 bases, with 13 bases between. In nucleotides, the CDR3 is TGTGCCAGCAGTATCGGGGTTCAGGATGAGCAGTTCTTC. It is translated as CASSIGVQDEQFF.

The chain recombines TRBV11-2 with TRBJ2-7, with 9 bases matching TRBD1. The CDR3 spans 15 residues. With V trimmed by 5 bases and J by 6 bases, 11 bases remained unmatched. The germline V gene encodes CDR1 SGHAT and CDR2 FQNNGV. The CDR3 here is CASSAFGTGKREQYF. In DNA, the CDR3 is TGTGCCAGCAGCGCCTTCGGGACAGGGAAACGCGAGCAGTACTTC.

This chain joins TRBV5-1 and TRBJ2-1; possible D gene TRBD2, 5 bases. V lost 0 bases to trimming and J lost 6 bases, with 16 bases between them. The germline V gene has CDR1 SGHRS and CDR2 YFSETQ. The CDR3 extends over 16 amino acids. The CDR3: CASSLASRDRANEQFF. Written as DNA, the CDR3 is TGCGCCAGCAGCTTGGCTTCTCGGGATAGGGCCAATGAGCAGTTCTTC.

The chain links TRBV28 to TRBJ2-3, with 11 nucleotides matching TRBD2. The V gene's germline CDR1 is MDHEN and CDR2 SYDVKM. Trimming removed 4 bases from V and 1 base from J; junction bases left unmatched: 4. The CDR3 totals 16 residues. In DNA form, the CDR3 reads TGTGCCAGCAGTTCCCGACTAGCGGGACGCACAGATACGCAGTATTTT. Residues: CASSSRLAGRTDTQYF.

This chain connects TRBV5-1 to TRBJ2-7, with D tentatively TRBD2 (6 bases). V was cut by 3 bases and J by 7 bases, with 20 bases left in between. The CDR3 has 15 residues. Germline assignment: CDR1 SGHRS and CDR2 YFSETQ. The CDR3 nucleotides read TGCGCCAGCAGCTCCGTGCTTGGGGGGACTTCAGAGCAGTACTTC. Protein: CASSSVLGGTSEQYF.

The CDR3 reads CASSGGTSGRGTGELFF. In DNA form, the CDR3 reads TGTGCCAGCAGCGGCGGAACCAGCGGGAGGGGCACCGGGGAGCTGTTTTTT. The gene calls are TRBV5-4 and TRBJ2-2; 10 nucleotides agree with TRBD2. Germline V gives CDR1 SGHNT, CDR2 YYREEE (reference sequence). This CDR3 is built from 17 residues. The V gene end was trimmed by 4 bases and the J gene end by 4 bases; junction bases not matched to a gene: 10.

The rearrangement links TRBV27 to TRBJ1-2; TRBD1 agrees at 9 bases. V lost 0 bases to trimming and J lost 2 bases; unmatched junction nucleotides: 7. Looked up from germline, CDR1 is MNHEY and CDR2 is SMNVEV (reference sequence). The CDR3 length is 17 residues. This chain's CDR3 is CASSLSPLGTGNYGYTF. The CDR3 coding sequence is TGTGCCAGCAGTTTATCGCCCCTCGGGACAGGGAACTATGGCTACACCTTC.